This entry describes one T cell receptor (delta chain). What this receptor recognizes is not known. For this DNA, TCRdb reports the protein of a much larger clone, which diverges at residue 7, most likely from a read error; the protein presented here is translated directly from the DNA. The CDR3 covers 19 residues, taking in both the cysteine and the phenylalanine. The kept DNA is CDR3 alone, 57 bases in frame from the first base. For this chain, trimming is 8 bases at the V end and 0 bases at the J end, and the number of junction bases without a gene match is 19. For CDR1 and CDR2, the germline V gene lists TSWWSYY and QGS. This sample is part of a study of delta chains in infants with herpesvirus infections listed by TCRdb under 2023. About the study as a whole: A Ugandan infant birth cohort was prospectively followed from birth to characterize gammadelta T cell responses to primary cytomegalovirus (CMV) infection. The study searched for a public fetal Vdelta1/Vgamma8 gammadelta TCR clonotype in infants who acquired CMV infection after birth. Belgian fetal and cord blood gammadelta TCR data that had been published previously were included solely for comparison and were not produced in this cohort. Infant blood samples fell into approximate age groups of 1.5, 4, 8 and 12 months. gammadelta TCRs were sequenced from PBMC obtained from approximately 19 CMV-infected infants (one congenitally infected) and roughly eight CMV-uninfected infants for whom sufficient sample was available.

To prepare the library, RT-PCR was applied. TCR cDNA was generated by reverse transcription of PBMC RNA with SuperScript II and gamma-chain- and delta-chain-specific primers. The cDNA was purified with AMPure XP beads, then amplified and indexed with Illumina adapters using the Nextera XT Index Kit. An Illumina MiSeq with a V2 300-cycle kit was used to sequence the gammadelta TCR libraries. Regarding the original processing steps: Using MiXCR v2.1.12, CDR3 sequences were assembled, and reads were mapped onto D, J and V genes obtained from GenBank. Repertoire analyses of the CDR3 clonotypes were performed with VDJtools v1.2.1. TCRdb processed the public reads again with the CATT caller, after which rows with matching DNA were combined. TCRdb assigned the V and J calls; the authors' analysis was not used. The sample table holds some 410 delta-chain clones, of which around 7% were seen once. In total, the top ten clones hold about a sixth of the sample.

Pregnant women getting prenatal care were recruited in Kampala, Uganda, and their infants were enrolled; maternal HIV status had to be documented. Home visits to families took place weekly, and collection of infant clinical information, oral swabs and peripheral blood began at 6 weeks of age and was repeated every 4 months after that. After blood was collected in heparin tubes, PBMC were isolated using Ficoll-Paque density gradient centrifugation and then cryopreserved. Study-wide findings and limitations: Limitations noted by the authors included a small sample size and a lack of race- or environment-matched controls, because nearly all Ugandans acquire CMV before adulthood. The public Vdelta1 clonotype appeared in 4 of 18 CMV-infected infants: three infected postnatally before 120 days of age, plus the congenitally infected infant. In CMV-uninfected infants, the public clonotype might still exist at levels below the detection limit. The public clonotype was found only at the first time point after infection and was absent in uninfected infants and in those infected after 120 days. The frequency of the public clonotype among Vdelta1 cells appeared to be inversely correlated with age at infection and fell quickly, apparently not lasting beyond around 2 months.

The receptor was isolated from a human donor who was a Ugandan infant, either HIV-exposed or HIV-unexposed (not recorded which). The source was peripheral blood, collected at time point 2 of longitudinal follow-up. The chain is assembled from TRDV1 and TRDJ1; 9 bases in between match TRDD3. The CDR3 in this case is CALHFGEVLGDTYTDKLIF. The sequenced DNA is TGTGCTCTTCACTTTGGAGAGGTACTGGGGGACACTTACACCGATAAACTCATCTTT.